One and the same sample provided the 18 T cell receptor beta chains below, sequenced in a study of blood T cell repertoires in COVID-19. Sequencing used immunoSEQ multiplex PCR; TCRdb keeps in-frame clones, though not all of them. The sample consists of some 100,000 clones, around 93% of them appearing once. Material for sequencing was peripheral blood. The receptors originated from a man aged 50-60 years with acute or convalescent COVID-19.

The chain joins TRBV2 to TRBJ2-3; the D is unclear. Germline lookup yields CDR1 SNHLY and CDR2 FYNNEI. V was clipped by 8 bases and J by 5 bases, with 8 bases between them. The CDR3 is made up of 11 amino acids. The CDR3 DNA reads TGTGCCAGCGTCGTTCGAGATACGCAGTATTTT. Its protein is CASVVRDTQYF.

The rearrangement links TRBV2 to TRBJ1-1, with 9 bases identical to TRBD1. Germline CDR1 SNHLY, CDR2 FYNNEI. The CDR3 runs 15 residues. V trimming: 4 bases; J trimming: 1 base; junction bases outside the gene matches: 4. CDR3 amino acids: CASSVGGQGNTEAFF. The DNA for the CDR3 is TGTGCCAGCAGTGTCGGGGGACAGGGGAACACTGAAGCTTTCTTT.

The chain couples TRBV2 to TRBJ2-3, with 8 bases that match TRBD2. Germline values: CDR1 SNHLY, CDR2 FYNNEI. Trimming at V came to 2 bases and at J to 3 bases, leaving 7 bases not matched to a gene. This CDR3 contains 16 residues. The chain's CDR3 is CASSELPGGQTDTQYF. DNA for the CDR3: TGTGCCAGCAGTGAACTCCCGGGGGGGCAAACAGATACGCAGTATTTT.

The chain uses TRBV18 and TRBJ2-3, with a tentative D call TRBD1 (5 bases). The germline gives CDR1 KGHSH, CDR2 LQKENI. Deletions cut 4 bases from V and 0 bases from J, with 8 bases between. The length of the CDR3 is 14 residues. CDR3 sequence reads: CASSLGASTDTQYF. CDR3 DNA sequence: TGTGCCAGCTCACTAGGGGCGAGCACAGATACGCAGTATTTT.

The rearrangement links TRBV29-1 to TRBJ1-1; possible D gene TRBD1, 6 bases. Germline-derived CDR1 and CDR2 are SQVTM and ANQGSEA. The V end lost 8 bases, the J end lost 0 bases, and 16 bases lay between the germline ends. This CDR3 is 14 amino acids long. CDR3 amino acids: CSILAGGLNTEAFF. CDR3 DNA sequence: TGCAGCATCCTCGCGGGGGGCTTGAACACTGAAGCTTTCTTT.

The chain carries TRBV9 and TRBJ1-2; the D is unclear. Germline values: CDR1 SGDLS, CDR2 YYNGEE. The CDR3 has 14 amino acids. Trimming took 0 bases from V and 5 from J, leaving 11 bases between them. CDR3 loop: CASSVVGGSYGYTF. The CDR3 nucleotides read TGTGCCAGCAGCGTAGTTGGAGGAAGTTATGGCTACACCTTC.

This clone was seen once. The CDR3 region has the DNA TGTGCCACCAGCAGAGGGAGGAGAGGAGAGACCCAGTACTTC. It specifies CATSRGRRGETQYF. V is TRBV15 and J is TRBJ2-5, with D possibly TRBD2 on 5 matching bases. Between the trimmed V and J ends, which lost 1 base and 4 bases, there was a span of 10 bases. Germline loops: CDR1 LNHNV, CDR2 YYDKDF (reference sequence). This CDR3 has 14 amino acids. Together with reference TRBV15 and TRBJ2-5, the CDR3 gives the full variable domain: DAMVIQNPRYQVTQFGKPVTLSCSQTLNHNVMYWYQQKSSQAPKLLFHYYDKDFNNEADTPDNFQSRRPNTSFCFLDIRSPGLGDTAMYLCATSRGRRGETQYFGPGTRLLVL.

This clone was counted once. This sample also contains other DNA sequences that code for the same CDR3. The gene calls are TRBV7-8 and TRBJ2-1, with 8 bases identical to TRBD1. V shed 1 base, J shed 4 bases, and the junction held 3 bases outside the gene matches. From germline, CDR1 is SGHVS and CDR2 FQNEAQ. This CDR3 region has 15 residues. The CDR3 DNA is TGTGCCAGCAGCTTAGGGAGGACAGGGTACAATGAGCAGTTCTTC. This gives the protein CASSLGRTGYNEQFF.

The chain links TRBV29-1 to TRBJ1-1, with D possibly TRBD1 on 6 matching bases. Between the trimmed V and J ends, which lost 5 bases and 8 bases, there was a span of 21 bases. CDR1 and CDR2 from the germline V gene are SQVTM and ANQGSEA. This CDR3 is built from 14 residues. DNA of the CDR3: TGCAGCGTTCCCGAAGCCTTCAGGGGTAGCGAAGCTTTCTTT. Its protein is CSVPEAFRGSEAFF. The full variable domain, with the rest looked up from reference TRBV29-1 and TRBJ1-1, is SAVISQKPSRDICQRGTSLTIQCQVDSQVTMMFWYRQQPGQSLTLIATANQGSEATYESGFVIDKFPISRPNLTFSTLTVSNMSPEDSSIYLCSVPEAFRGSEAFFGQGTRLTVV.

V and J are TRBV27 and TRBJ2-5, with 9 bases aligning to TRBD1. V was clipped by 6 bases and J by 5 bases; unmatched bases: 10. CDR1 and CDR2 from the germline V gene are MNHEY and SMNVEV (reference sequence). The CDR3 loop spans 15 amino acids. The CDR3 DNA is TGTGCCAGCAGAGCCGGGACAGGGTCACGGGAGACCCAGTACTTC. It specifies CASRAGTGSRETQYF.

This chain uses TRBV18 with TRBJ1-2, with 7 positions matching TRBD1. From germline, CDR1 is KGHSH and CDR2 LQKENI. This CDR3 is built from 14 residues. Germline trimming cut 6 bases from V and 7 bases from J; bases unmatched to any gene: 11. The CDR3 protein is CASSLTGEVSGYTF. The CDR3 DNA is TGTGCCAGCTCGCTTACAGGGGAAGTCTCTGGCTACACCTTC.

The rearrangement uses TRBV27 and TRBJ2-2, with 7 bases fitting TRBD1. This CDR3 has 17 amino acids. V shed 3 bases and J 6 bases; nucleotides not matched to a gene: 13. Germline V lookup: CDR1 MNHEY, CDR2 SMNVEV (reference sequence). The CDR3 DNA reads TGTGCCAGCAGTTTTGAGGGGGCGATTCTCAACGCCGGGGAGCTGTTTTTT. Amino acids: CASSFEGAILNAGELFF.

V usage is TRBV5-4 and J usage is TRBJ2-2, with 8 bases matching TRBD2. The CDR3 contains 13 residues. CDR1 is SGHNT, CDR2 YYREEE, per germline (reference sequence). With 5 bases clipped from V and 11 bases from J, the junction kept 8 bases outside the gene matches. The chain's CDR3 is CASRPNGGVELFF. CDR3 coding DNA: TGTGCCAGCAGACCGAACGGGGGGGTCGAGCTGTTTTTT.

The chain couples TRBV28 to TRBJ1-1, with D possibly matching TRBD1 (6 bases). V was clipped by 6 bases and J by 1 base, with 12 bases between them. The CDR3 has 14 residues. The germline V gene encodes CDR1 MDHEN and CDR2 SYDVKM. The CDR3: CASSPQGRNTEAFF. DNA of the CDR3: TGTGCCAGCAGCCCCCAGGGGAGGAACACTGAAGCTTTCTTT.

V is TRBV19 and J is TRBJ2-7, with TRBD1 as a possible D gene (5 bases). CDR3 length: 15 amino acids. CDR1 and CDR2 from the germline V gene are LNHDA and SQIVND (reference sequence). V was cut by 4 bases and J by 3 bases, with 16 bases left in between. The CDR3 sequence: CASSTRPGNYYEQYF. The CDR3 region has the DNA TGTGCCAGTAGTACTCGGCCAGGGAACTACTACGAGCAGTACTTC.

This rearrangement joins TRBV5-1 to TRBJ1-1; D ambiguous. CDR1 is SGHRS, CDR2 YFSETQ, per germline. V was trimmed by 0 bases and J by 0 bases, leaving 9 bases between them. This CDR3 has 15 amino acids. This CDR3 reads CASSLDVLMNTEAFF. The CDR3 DNA reads as TGCGCCAGCAGCTTGGATGTACTAATGAACACTGAAGCTTTCTTT.

The chain uses TRBV6-5 and TRBJ1-5; D is unclear. V lost 0 bases to trimming and J lost 3 bases, with 6 bases between them. Looked up from germline, CDR1 is MNHEY and CDR2 is SVGAGI. The CDR3 contains 14 residues. Here the CDR3 DNA reads TGTGCCAGCAGTTACTCCGGGTTCAATCAGCCCCAGCATTTT. Its protein is CASSYSGFNQPQHF.

There are a few counts of this clone. The chain couples TRBV28 to TRBJ1-5, with 8 bases aligning to TRBD1. The CDR3 is made up of 13 amino acids. After removal of 6 bases from V and 6 bases from J, the junction contained 4 bases not matched to a gene. Per germline, CDR1 MDHEN and CDR2 SYDVKM. CDR3: CASSRTGIQPQHF. The CDR3 DNA reads TGTGCCAGCAGCCGGACAGGGATTCAGCCCCAGCATTTT.